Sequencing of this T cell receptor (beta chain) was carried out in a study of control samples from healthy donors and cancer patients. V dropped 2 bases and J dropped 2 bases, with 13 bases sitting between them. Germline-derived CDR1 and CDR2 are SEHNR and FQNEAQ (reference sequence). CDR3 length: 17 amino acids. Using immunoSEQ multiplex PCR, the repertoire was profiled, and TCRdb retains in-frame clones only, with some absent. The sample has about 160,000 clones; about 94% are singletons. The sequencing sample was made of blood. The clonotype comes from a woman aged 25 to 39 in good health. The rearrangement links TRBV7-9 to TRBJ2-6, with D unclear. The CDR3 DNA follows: TGTGCCAGCAGCTTAATCTCTGGGGATACTGGGGCCAACGTCCTGACTTTC. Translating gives CASSLISGDTGANVLTF.